The 32 T cell receptor beta chains given below trace back to one sample, sequenced in a study of response to subunit inactivated influenza vaccine (dated by TCRdb to between 2017 and 2018). Receptor libraries were prepared by RT-PCR. TCRdb lists the instrument as Illumina HiSeq 2500. TCRdb passed the public sequencing reads through fastp at Q25 and MiXCR, retaining productive beta sequences. Each record represents a unique CDR3 protein, reported with the most common genes and DNA among its rows. The sample table records about 800,000 distinct CDR3 sequences; 21% of these occur just once. Roughly 10% of the sample is held by the ten biggest clonotypes. Sequencing used PBMCs from blood, obtained about 5 days after vaccination. All receptors come from a man aged 45-60 years who received an inactivated influenza vaccine. Donor details come from another sample of the same person, matched by shared clones.

The sample holds a few counts of this clonotype. This chain joins TRBV28 and TRBJ2-2; D ambiguous. Trimming removed 4 bases from V and 13 bases from J, with 13 bases in between. The CDR3 is made up of 12 amino acids. Germline V gene lookup returns CDR1 MDHEN and CDR2 SYDVKM. CDR3 nucleotides: TGTGCCAGCAGTTCCCCCCAGGCCGGGCTGTTTTTT. Amino acids: CASSSPQAGLFF.

The V gene is TRBV4-1, the J gene TRBJ2-7; the D is unclear. The CDR3 sequence is 15 residues long. CDR1 and CDR2 from the germline V gene are MGHRA and YSYEKL. V was cut by 4 bases and J by 4 bases, with 17 bases left in between. In DNA, the CDR3 is TGCGCCAGCAGCCGAGAGGCGAGTGCGAAATACGAGCAGTACTTC. Translated: CASSREASAKYEQYF.

This clonotype appeared a few times. V is TRBV3-1 and J is TRBJ2-7; D is perhaps TRBD1 (6 bases). The CDR3 sequence is 14 residues long. The V gene's germline CDR1 is LGHDT and CDR2 YNNKEL (reference sequence). V was clipped by 2 bases and J by 3 bases, with 11 bases between them. As DNA, the CDR3 is TGTGCCAGCAGCCAACGGGCCAGGGGCTACGAGCAGTACTTC. Its protein is CASSQRARGYEQYF.

This clonotype was counted once. J is TRBJ2-2 and V is TRBV11-2, with 10 bases matching TRBD2. The CDR3 is 18 amino acids. Trimming took 5 bases from V and 6 from J; bases not matched to a gene: 15. Germline V gene sequence: CDR1 SGHAT, CDR2 FQNNGV. The CDR3 sequence is CASSRTNLAGVVAGELFF. The CDR3 DNA sequence: TGTGCCAGCAGCCGAACAAATCTAGCGGGAGTAGTTGCCGGGGAGCTGTTTTTT.

Only a few counts were recorded for this clonotype. The chain uses TRBV28 and TRBJ2-2; D is ambiguous. Trimming took off 5 bases at V and 4 bases at J, with 8 bases between the two ends. CDR1 and CDR2 from the germline V gene are MDHEN and SYDVKM. This CDR3 has 13 residues. The CDR3 spells CASSRPFTGELFF. Here the CDR3 DNA reads TGTGCCAGCAGTCGCCCCTTCACCGGGGAGCTGTTTTTT. The full variable domain, with the rest looked up from reference TRBV28 and TRBJ2-2, is DVKVTQSSRYLVKRTGEKVFLECVQDMDHENMFWYRQDPGLGLRLIYFSYDVKMKEKGDIPEGYSVSREKKERFSLILESASTNQTSMYLCASSRPFTGELFFGEGSRLTVL.

The rearrangement joins TRBV4-1 to TRBJ2-1; D might be TRBD1 (6 bases). V lost 3 bases to trimming and J lost 12 bases, with 15 bases between them. The CDR3 extends over 13 amino acids. CDR1 is MGHRA, CDR2 YSYEKL, per germline. CDR3 amino acids: CASSQSTETGQFF. The CDR3, as DNA: TGCGCCAGCAGCCAGTCGACAGAGACAGGGCAGTTCTTC.

V gene TRBV28 combines with J gene TRBJ2-3; D may be TRBD1 (6 bases). CDR3 length: 15 residues. Germline assignment: CDR1 MDHEN and CDR2 SYDVKM. The V gene lost 2 bases and the J gene lost 6 bases, with 15 bases spanning the gap. Here the CDR3 DNA reads TGTGCCAGCAGTTTAAGACAGGCTGGTCTGGATACGCAGTATTTT. Protein: CASSLRQAGLDTQYF.

Only a few counts were recorded for this clonotype. The V and J genes are TRBV7-9 and TRBJ1-2, with 12 bases fitting TRBD1. The CDR3 covers 17 residues. After removal of 5 bases from V and 5 bases from J, the junction contained 12 bases not matched to a gene. The germline CDR1 and CDR2 sequences are SEHNR and FQNEAQ (reference sequence). The DNA of the CDR3 is TGTGCCAGCAGCCCATCCGGGACAGGGGGCCACAGTTATGGCTACACCTTC. This codes for CASSPSGTGGHSYGYTF.

V gene TRBV6-2 or TRBV6-3 combines with J gene TRBJ2-3; the match to TRBD1 covers 9 bases. V shed 2 bases, J shed 4 bases, and the junction held 7 bases outside the gene matches. CDR1 is MNHEY and CDR2 is SVGEGT in the germline V gene. The CDR3 is made up of 16 amino acids. This CDR3 is CASSYPGQGNSDTQYF. The CDR3 DNA sequence: TGTGCCAGCAGTTACCCGGGACAGGGTAACTCAGATACGCAGTATTTT.

The rearrangement uses TRBV7-2 and TRBJ2-7; D is possibly TRBD2 (7 bases). The CDR3 runs 14 residues. From germline, CDR1 is SGHTA and CDR2 FQGNSA. Trimming took off 5 bases at V and 5 bases at J, with 16 bases between the two ends. CDR3 sequence: CASSPGGGGNEQYF. The CDR3 DNA follows: TGTGCCAGCAGCCCGGGGGGAGGGGGGAACGAGCAGTACTTC. The entire variable domain, with the rest obtained from reference TRBV7-2 and TRBJ2-7, is as follows: GAGVSQSPSNKVTEKGKDVELRCDPISGHTALYWYRQSLGQGLEFLIYFQGNSAPDKSGLPSDRFSAERTGGSVSTLTIQRTQQEDSAVYLCASSPGGGGNEQYFGPGTRLTVT.

This clonotype has just a few counts. The chain employs TRBV10-3 and TRBJ2-1; 7 bases match TRBD1. The junction had 9 bases not matched to a gene; V was cut back by 8 bases and J by 5 bases. CDR1 is ENHRY, CDR2 SYGVKD, per germline. The CDR3 is 14 amino acids. The DNA for the CDR3 is TGTGCCATCGCCCATGGGACAGATAACAATGAGCAGTTCTTC. Protein product: CAIAHGTDNNEQFF.

The sample holds a few counts of this clonotype. This rearrangement joins TRBV29-1 to TRBJ2-1, with D maybe TRBD1 (6 bases). This CDR3 is built from 12 residues. From germline, CDR1 is SQVTM and CDR2 ANQGSEA. V was clipped by 6 bases and J by 6 bases, with 12 bases between them. The CDR3 sequence: CSVQQGRNEQFF. In DNA, the CDR3 is TGCAGCGTCCAACAGGGCCGCAATGAGCAGTTCTTC.

This clonotype was observed a few times. The genes are TRBV18 and TRBJ2-7; TRBD2 matches at 7 bases. This CDR3 contains 16 residues. The V gene end was trimmed by 3 bases and the J gene end by 4 bases; junction bases not matched to a gene: 12. Looked up from germline, CDR1 is KGHSH and CDR2 is LQKENI. The CDR3 reads CASSPRQAGTVYEQYF. CDR3 sequence (DNA): TGTGCCAGCTCACCCCGCCAAGCGGGAACCGTTTACGAGCAGTACTTC.

CDR3 sequence (DNA): TGTGCCAGCAGCGTAGGGATCGGGGAGACCCAGTTCTTC. Encoded protein: CASSVGIGETQFF. The chain links TRBV7-9 to TRBJ2-5, with D maybe TRBD2 (5 bases). The DNA end lines up better with TRBJ2-1; the J call may be wrong. Germline V lookup: CDR1 SEHNR, CDR2 FQNEAQ (reference sequence). The CDR3 is 13 residues long.

This clonotype was picked up a small number of times. The chain combines TRBV20-1 with TRBJ2-1; D possibly uses TRBD1 or TRBD2 (5 bases each). The CDR3 spans 16 residues. The germline V gene encodes CDR1 DFQATT and CDR2 SNEGSKA (reference sequence). The CDR3 nucleotides are TGCAGCCCGGGACCTTCGACCCTCGGCTCCTACAATGAGCAGTTCTTC. The encoded protein is CSPGPSTLGSYNEQFF.

The gene calls are TRBV9 and TRBJ2-3; possible D gene TRBD1, 5 bases. Germline V lookup: CDR1 SGDLS, CDR2 YYNGEE. The V and J ends lost 1 base and 4 bases respectively, with 10 bases between them. This CDR3 comprises 14 residues. CDR3 loop: CASSVNRSPDTQYF. The CDR3 nucleotides are TGTGCCAGCAGCGTAAACAGGAGTCCAGATACGCAGTATTTT.

This clonotype was seen repeatedly, ten times or more. V and J are TRBV7-9 and TRBJ2-7; the match to TRBD2 covers 8 bases. In germline, CDR1 is SEHNR, CDR2 FQNEAQ (reference sequence). The CDR3 length is 16 residues. J gave up 3 bases and V 3 bases, and 10 bases lay outside the gene matches. CDR3 sequence: CASSFGLAGPSYEQYF. The CDR3 nucleotides read TGTGCCAGCAGCTTCGGGTTAGCGGGACCTAGCTACGAGCAGTACTTC.

The V gene is TRBV7-9, the J gene TRBJ2-7; D unresolved. The CDR3 has 14 amino acids. Trimming stripped 1 base from V and 3 bases from J, with 10 bases between. CDR1 is SEHNR and CDR2 is FQNEAQ in the germline V gene (reference sequence). The CDR3 here is CASSLEKKGYEQYF. The CDR3 DNA is TGTGCCAGCAGCTTAGAGAAAAAAGGCTACGAGCAGTACTTC.

V gene TRBV7-2 combines with J gene TRBJ2-1; D not certain. V lost 3 bases and J lost 8, with 8 bases in between. The CDR3 is 12 residues long. Germline V gene data show CDR1 as SGHTA and CDR2 as FQGNSA. The CDR3 protein is CASSLSVDEQFF. CDR3 DNA sequence: TGTGCCAGCAGCTTGTCGGTCGATGAGCAGTTCTTC. Full variable domain (rest looked up from reference TRBV7-2 and TRBJ2-1): GAGVSQSPSNKVTEKGKDVELRCDPISGHTALYWYRQSLGQGLEFLIYFQGNSAPDKSGLPSDRFSAERTGGSVSTLTIQRTQQEDSAVYLCASSLSVDEQFFGPGTRLTVL.

This chain links TRBV12-3 or TRBV12-4 with TRBJ2-1; TRBD2 matches at 8 bases. V was clipped by 4 bases and J by 2 bases; unmatched bases: 4. The CDR3 totals 15 residues. The CDR3 bases are TGTGCCAGCAGTTCGACTAGCGTACCCTACAATGAGCAGTTCTTC. It codes for CASSSTSVPYNEQFF.

The chain has TRBV16 and TRBJ2-7; D perhaps matches TRBD1 (6 bases). CDR1 is KGHSY and CDR2 is FQNENV in the germline V gene. Between the trimmed V and J ends, which lost 4 bases and 12 bases, there was a span of 13 bases. The CDR3 consists of 11 residues. CDR3 protein: CASSRGQLLYF. CDR3 DNA sequence: TGTGCCAGCAGCCGCGGACAGTTGCTGTACTTC.

The V and J genes are TRBV7-2 and TRBJ1-2, with a weak D call TRBD1 (5 bases). The V gene lost 1 base and the J gene lost 4 bases, with 10 bases spanning the gap. Germline V gene data show CDR1 as SGHTA and CDR2 as FQGNSA. The CDR3 consists of 14 residues. The CDR3 sequence: CASSLERGSYGYTF. As DNA, the CDR3 is TGTGCCAGCAGCTTAGAGCGGGGGAGCTATGGCTACACCTTC.

Here the CDR3 reads CASSLRTGTGETQYF. Here the CDR3 DNA reads TGTGCCAGCAGCTTGCGGACAGGGACAGGAGAGACCCAGTACTTC. V and J are TRBV5-6 and TRBJ2-5; 8 bases match TRBD1. Trimming removed 1 base from V and 4 bases from J; junction bases left unmatched: 6. CDR1 is SGHDT and CDR2 is YYEEEE in the germline V gene. The CDR3 runs 15 residues.

This chain joins TRBV5-1 and TRBJ2-7; the D gene could be TRBD1 or TRBD2 (7 bases each). Germline CDR1 SGHRS, CDR2 YFSETQ. The length of the CDR3 is 16 residues. V gave up 4 bases and J gave up 3 bases, with 20 bases separating them. The CDR3 coding sequence is TGCGCCAGCAGCGCCCAGGGGGGGGCGCATGGCTACGAGCAGTACTTC. Its protein is CASSAQGGAHGYEQYF. Using reference TRBV5-1 and TRBJ2-7 for the parts outside the CDR3, the full variable domain is KAGVTQTPRYLIKTRGQQVTLSCSPISGHRSVSWYQQTPGQGLQFLFEYFSETQRNKGNFPGRFSGRQFSNSRSEMNVSTLELGDSALYLCASSAQGGAHGYEQYFGPGTRLTVT.

V usage is TRBV10-3 and J usage is TRBJ1-2; D gene uncertain. Trimming stripped 5 bases from V and 12 bases from J, with 13 bases between. In germline, CDR1 is ENHRY, CDR2 SYGVKD. This CDR3 contains 11 residues. The CDR3 DNA reads TGTGCCATCAGTTCTTCTGGGCGGAACACCTTC. This gives the protein CAISSSGRNTF.

This clonotype has more than one count but fewer than ten. This sequence joins TRBV3-1 and TRBJ2-7; D gene unclear. Germline V gives CDR1 LGHDT, CDR2 YNNKEL (reference sequence). The V gene lost 6 bases and the J gene lost 1 base, with 7 bases spanning the gap. This CDR3 is built from 12 residues. The CDR3 region has the DNA TGTGCCAGCAGGTCGACATCCTACGAGCAGTACTTC. Translated: CASRSTSYEQYF.

This clonotype was recorded only once. The V and J genes are TRBV19 and TRBJ1-1; the match to TRBD1 covers 11 bases. Trimming at V came to 7 bases and at J to 4 bases, leaving 5 bases not matched to a gene. The germline V gene encodes CDR1 LNHDA and CDR2 SQIVND (reference sequence). This CDR3 comprises 14 residues. The chain's CDR3 is CASTMDRGLTEAFF. DNA for the CDR3: TGTGCCAGTACTATGGACAGGGGGCTCACTGAAGCTTTCTTT.

The J gene is TRBJ1-1, the V gene TRBV5-1, with 10 positions matching TRBD1. V was pared by 4 bases and J by 5 bases, with 5 bases of the junction left unmatched. Germline V gene lookup returns CDR1 SGHRS and CDR2 YFSETQ. This CDR3 spans 14 amino acids. DNA of the CDR3: TGCGCCAGCAGCGACGGGACAGGGGTTACTGAAGCTTTCTTT. It yields the protein CASSDGTGVTEAFF.

The chain uses TRBV20-1 and TRBJ2-5; TRBD2 matches at 12 bases. The germline V gene has CDR1 DFQATT and CDR2 SNEGSKA (reference sequence). V lost 2 bases and J lost 2; bases outside the gene matches: 6. The CDR3 totals 16 residues. The CDR3 here is CSARPLAGGRQETQYF. Here the CDR3 DNA reads TGCAGTGCTAGACCTCTAGCGGGGGGGCGACAAGAGACCCAGTACTTC.

This clonotype occurred a few times. This chain connects TRBV12-3 or TRBV12-4 to TRBJ2-3; TRBD1 aligns across 7 bases. The CDR3 contains 16 residues. V lost 7 bases and J lost 0; bases outside the gene matches: 10. The CDR3: CASNNPTGLSTDTQYF. The DNA of the CDR3 is TGTGCCAGCAATAACCCGACAGGGTTGAGCACAGATACGCAGTATTTT.

This clonotype was counted between two and nine times. CDR3 in DNA: TGTGCCAGTAGTATAGTCGCGGGAGCGGCCGGGGCAAACAATGAGCAGTTCTTC. The encoded protein is CASSIVAGAAGANNEQFF. V gene TRBV19 combines with J gene TRBJ2-1; 7 bases are a match to TRBD2. V was pared by 1 base and J by 5 bases, with 14 bases of the junction left unmatched. Germline V CDR1 and CDR2: LNHDA, SQIVND (reference sequence). The CDR3 length is 18 residues.

The J gene is TRBJ2-6, the V gene TRBV2, with 8 bases lining up with TRBD1. From germline, CDR1 is SNHLY and CDR2 FYNNEI. With 11 bases clipped from V and 0 bases from J, the junction kept 15 bases outside the gene matches. CDR3 length: 18 residues. As DNA, the CDR3 is TGTGCCCTCAGTTTATGGGACAGGCCGAGCTCTGGGGCCAACGTCCTGACTTTC. Its translation: CALSLWDRPSSGANVLTF.